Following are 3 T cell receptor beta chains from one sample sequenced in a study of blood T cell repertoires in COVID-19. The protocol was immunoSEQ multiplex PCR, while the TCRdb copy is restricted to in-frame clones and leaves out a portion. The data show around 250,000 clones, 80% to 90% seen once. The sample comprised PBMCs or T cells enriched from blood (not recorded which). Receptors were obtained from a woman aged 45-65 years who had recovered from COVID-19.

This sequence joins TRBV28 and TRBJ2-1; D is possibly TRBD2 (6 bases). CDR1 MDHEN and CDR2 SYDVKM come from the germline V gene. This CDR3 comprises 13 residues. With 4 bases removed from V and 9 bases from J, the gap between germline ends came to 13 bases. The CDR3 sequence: CASSSGVSGEQFF. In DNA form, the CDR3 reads TGTGCCAGCAGTTCGGGAGTCTCGGGTGAGCAGTTCTTC.

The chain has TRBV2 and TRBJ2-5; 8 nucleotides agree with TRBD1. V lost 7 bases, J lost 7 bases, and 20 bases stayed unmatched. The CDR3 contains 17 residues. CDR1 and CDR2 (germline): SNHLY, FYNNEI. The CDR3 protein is CASKPIRGRGRVGTQYF. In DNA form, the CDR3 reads TGTGCCAGCAAACCCATCCGGGGCAGGGGGCGGGTAGGGACCCAGTACTTC.

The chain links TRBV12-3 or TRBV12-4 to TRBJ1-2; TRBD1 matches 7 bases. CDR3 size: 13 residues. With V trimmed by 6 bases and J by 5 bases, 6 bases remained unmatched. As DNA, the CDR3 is TGTGCCAGCAGCCAAGCGACAGGGTATGGCTACACCTTC. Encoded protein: CASSQATGYGYTF.